The source of this T cell receptor beta chain is a study of OX40 agonist ivuxolimab in advanced cancers. At the level of the study: Clinicians treated patients with ivuxolimab, an agonistic anti-OX40 (CD134) antibody. Therapy given before enrollment (anti-PD-1, anti-PD-L1 or anti-CTLA-4) was allowed, and 40% had some.

Germline assignment: CDR1 SGHAT and CDR2 FQNNGV. This CDR3 has 16 amino acids. Trimming left V 5 bases short and J 0 bases short, with 14 bases between. TCRdb's copy holds only in-frame clones and misses some; the assay was immunoSEQ multiplex PCR. The repertoire holds 30,000 to 45,000 clones, with 92% as singletons. Autoimmune disease history or systemic immunosuppression meant exclusion. The TCR originated in an adult with an advanced solid tumor such as melanoma, head and neck, liver or kidney cancer. The V and J genes are TRBV11-2 and TRBJ2-1; D may be TRBD2 (6 bases). This sample comprised CD4+ or CD8+ T cells sorted from blood, obtained in a trial of the OX40 agonist ivuxolimab. The CDR3 protein is CASSGGTGVSYNEQFF. The CDR3 DNA sequence: TGTGCCAGCAGCGGAGGAACGGGGGTCTCCTACAATGAGCAGTTCTTC.